What follows are 25 T cell receptor beta chains derived from one specimen sequenced in a study of blood T cell repertoires in COVID-19. The repertoire was sequenced with immunoSEQ multiplex PCR; TCRdb's copy has only in-frame clones and lacks some. The sample contains about 160,000 clones, roughly 90% of which appear only once. Sequencing was performed on peripheral blood. These TCRs come from a man aged 25-40 years with COVID-19, enrolled during active disease.

This clone was seen just once. The V gene is TRBV7-3, the J gene TRBJ1-3, with 7 bases identical to TRBD1. There are 17 residues in the CDR3. The V and J ends lost 10 bases and 2 bases, in that order; junction bases with no gene match: 17. Germline lookup yields CDR1 SGHTA and CDR2 FQGTGA. For the CDR3, the DNA is TGTGCCAACAAAGGGACAGAAAAACCGAAACCTGGAAACACCATATATTTT. This translates into CANKGTEKPKPGNTIYF.

The chain has TRBV11-1 and TRBJ1-1, with 7 bases that match TRBD1. J was trimmed by 6 bases and V by 1 base; bases with no gene match: 8. The CDR3 is 15 residues long. Germline CDR1 and CDR2: SGHAT and FQDESV (reference sequence). CDR3 sequence reads: CASSLDGQVTAEAFF. CDR3 nucleotides: TGTGCCAGCAGCTTAGACGGACAGGTGACCGCTGAAGCTTTCTTT. The full variable domain, rest sourced from reference TRBV11-1 and TRBJ1-1, is EAEVAQSPRYKITEKSQAVAFWCDPISGHATLYWYRQILGQGPELLVQFQDESVVDDSQLPKDRFSAERLKGVDSTLKIQPAELGDSAMYLCASSLDGQVTAEAFFGQGTRLTVV.

The chain employs TRBV7-8 and TRBJ2-1; TRBD2 matches 14 bases. The ends lost 4 bases at V and 9 bases at J; junction bases unmatched: 5. The length of the CDR3 is 15 residues. CDR1 is SGHVS and CDR2 is FQNEAQ in the germline V gene. In DNA, the CDR3 is TGTGCCAGCAGCTCGGGACTAGCGGGAGCAGGTGAGCAGTTCTTC. It codes for CASSSGLAGAGEQFF.

In this sample, this clone turned up a few times. V usage is TRBV10-1 and J usage is TRBJ1-4, with TRBD1 matching over 9 bases. J lost 4 bases, V lost 6 bases, and 6 bases had no gene match. Germline lookup yields CDR1 WNHNN and CDR2 SYGVQD (reference sequence). This CDR3 spans 15 amino acids. CDR3 region: CASSRTGVINEKLFF. CDR3 coding DNA: TGCGCCAGCAGCAGGACAGGGGTCATTAATGAAAAACTGTTTTTT.

This clone has just one count. The rearrangement uses TRBV5-5 and TRBJ2-7; D unclear. V was pared by 2 bases and J by 4 bases, with 7 bases between. There are 12 residues in the CDR3. Germline V gene data show CDR1 as SGHKS and CDR2 as YYEKEE (reference sequence). CDR3 loop: CASSLIEYEQYF. CDR3 bases: TGTGCCAGCAGCTTAATTGAGTACGAGCAGTACTTC. Drawing the rest from reference TRBV5-5 and TRBJ2-7, the complete variable domain is DAGVTQSPTHLIKTRGQQVTLRCSPISGHKSVSWYQQVLGQGPQFIFQYYEKEERGRGNFPDRFSARQFPNYSSELNVNALLLGDSALYLCASSLIEYEQYFGPGTRLTVT.

This chain connects TRBV12-5 to TRBJ2-7, with 8 bases identical to TRBD1. Germline values: CDR1 LGHNT, CDR2 FRNRAP. The CDR3 covers 16 residues. V shed 0 bases and J 2 bases; nucleotides not matched to a gene: 6. The CDR3, as DNA: TGTGCTAGTGGTTTGGTCCGACAGGGGCCCCCCTACGAGCAGTACTTC. This codes for CASGLVRQGPPYEQYF.

The chain uses TRBV4-2 and TRBJ1-2; 7 bases agree with TRBD1. The CDR3 extends over 15 amino acids. Per the germline V gene, CDR1 is LGHNA and CDR2 is YNFKEQ. V dropped 2 bases and J dropped 5; count of bases not matched to a gene: 8. The CDR3 loop reads CASSQTTGTDYGYTF. The CDR3 nucleotides read TGTGCCAGCAGCCAAACAACCGGGACAGATTATGGCTACACCTTC.

The chain recombines TRBV12-3 or TRBV12-4 with TRBJ2-1, with D unclear. This CDR3 contains 12 residues. The germline V and J ends were trimmed by 3 bases and 5 bases, with 5 bases remaining between them. In nucleotides, the CDR3 is TGTGCCAGCAGTTTCCGAGACAATGAGCAGTTCTTC. It specifies CASSFRDNEQFF.

The V and J genes are TRBV23-1 and TRBJ2-7; D not resolved. TRBV23-1 is an ORF, with its function uncertain. V was trimmed by 2 bases and J by 2 bases, leaving 7 bases between them. The CDR3 covers 13 residues. CDR3 in amino acids: CASSQGQPYEQYF. CDR3 DNA sequence: TGCGCCAGCAGTCAAGGGCAGCCCTACGAGCAGTACTTC.

The chain combines TRBV19 with TRBJ2-1; D is possibly TRBD1 (6 bases). Germline loops: CDR1 LNHDA, CDR2 SQIVND (reference sequence). Trimming removed 0 bases from V and 8 bases from J, with 20 bases in between. The CDR3 is 17 amino acids. The DNA of the CDR3 is TGTGCCAGTAGTATAGATCCCCCAGGGGCTCCATATCATGAGCAGTTCTTC. It specifies CASSIDPPGAPYHEQFF. The variable domain in full, with the rest retrieved from reference TRBV19 and TRBJ2-1, is DGGITQSPKYLFRKEGQNVTLSCEQNLNHDAMYWYRQDPGQGLRLIYYSQIVNDFQKGDIAEGYSVSREKKESFPLTVTSAQKNPTAFYLCASSIDPPGAPYHEQFFGPGTRLTVL.

This chain joins TRBV28 and TRBJ2-2; a weak D match, TRBD2 (6 bases). The CDR3 has 16 residues. V was cut by 5 bases and J by 7 bases, with 20 bases left in between. Germline loops: CDR1 MDHEN, CDR2 SYDVKM. CDR3 coding DNA: TGTGCCAGCAGTCCACGACCCCTTGGAGGGCACGGGGAGCTGTTTTTT. It is translated as CASSPRPLGGHGELFF.

CDR3 loop: CASSQYPGENYEQYF. In DNA form, the CDR3 reads TGCGCCAGCAGCCAATATCCGGGGGAGAACTACGAGCAGTACTTC. The J gene is TRBJ2-7, the V gene TRBV4-3; D might be TRBD2 (6 bases). V was pared by 2 bases and J by 3 bases, with 14 bases between. Germline CDR1 LGHNA, CDR2 YSLEER. CDR3 length: 15 amino acids.

This chain joins TRBV28 and TRBJ2-5, with 11 bases matching TRBD1. Unmatched junction bases numbered 6, after V lost 6 bases and J lost 3 bases. This CDR3 comprises 15 residues. Germline CDR1 reads MDHEN; CDR2 reads SYDVKM. CDR3 bases: TGTGCCAGCAGCCTAGGGGGACAGGGGGAAGAGACCCAGTACTTC. Its translation: CASSLGGQGEETQYF.

The J gene is TRBJ2-5, the V gene TRBV6-2 or TRBV6-3; 9 bases align to TRBD2. The CDR3 is 16 amino acids. Germline V gene sequence: CDR1 MNHEY, CDR2 SVGEGT. Unmatched junction bases numbered 4, after V lost 2 bases and J lost 0 bases. The CDR3 loop is CASSYAASGDQETQYF. The CDR3 DNA is TGTGCCAGCAGTTACGCGGCTAGCGGGGACCAAGAGACCCAGTACTTC.

The rearrangement uses TRBV28 and TRBJ1-3; no firm D call. Germline lookup yields CDR1 MDHEN and CDR2 SYDVKM. The CDR3 sequence is 15 residues long. Trimming took 0 bases from V and 3 from J, leaving 9 bases between them. In nucleotides, the CDR3 is TGTGCCAGCAGTTTATGGCAGGTTGGTGGAAACACCATATATTTT. Translating gives CASSLWQVGGNTIYF.

This clone was seen more than once but under ten times. V usage is TRBV27 and J usage is TRBJ1-2; D may be TRBD1 (5 bases). Germline V gene sequence: CDR1 MNHEY, CDR2 SMNVEV (reference sequence). The CDR3 has 14 residues. Trimming took off 3 bases at V and 5 bases at J, with 13 bases between the two ends. CDR3 sequence (DNA): TGTGCCAGCAGTTTGGGAGGGGCAGGGTATGGCTACACCTTC. Translated, it gives CASSLGGAGYGYTF.

The chain uses TRBV14 and TRBJ2-1; maybe TRBD2 (6 bases). Germline CDR1 and CDR2: SGHDN and FVKESK. V lost 1 base to trimming and J lost 4 bases, with 14 bases between them. The length of the CDR3 is 16 residues. The CDR3 loop is CASSQVAGSSYNEQFF. Written as DNA, the CDR3 is TGTGCCAGCAGCCAAGTGGCCGGGAGTTCATACAATGAGCAGTTCTTC.

The chain is built from TRBV5-1 and TRBJ2-7; 7 nucleotides line up with TRBD1. Germline CDR1 and CDR2: SGHRS and YFSETQ. This CDR3 has 16 residues. The V segment lost 4 bases and the J segment 2 bases; nucleotides outside the gene matches: 12. The CDR3 bases are TGCGCCAGCAGCCCCCCTGGGACAGCGGCGACCTACGAGCAGTACTTC. This gives the protein CASSPPGTAATYEQYF.

The chain is built from TRBV28 and TRBJ1-2; the match to TRBD1 covers 7 bases. Germline V gene sequence: CDR1 MDHEN, CDR2 SYDVKM. The J segment lost 4 bases and the V segment lost 6 bases, leaving 11 bases of the junction unmatched. This CDR3 contains 15 residues. As DNA, the CDR3 is TGTGCCAGCAGGTTTCCTTCCGGGACAGCCTATGGCTACACCTTC. It encodes CASRFPSGTAYGYTF.

The chain joins TRBV4-2 to TRBJ2-1, with 7 bases lining up with TRBD2. V lost 0 bases and J lost 7; bases outside the gene matches: 6. The V gene's germline CDR1 is LGHNA and CDR2 YNFKEQ. The CDR3 has 15 amino acids. CDR3 sequence (DNA): TGTGCCAGCAGCCAAGATGACGCGGGGGTGAATGAGCAGTTCTTC. As protein: CASSQDDAGVNEQFF.

J is TRBJ2-3 and V is TRBV12-5, with 9 nucleotides matching TRBD1. The CDR3 consists of 16 residues. V gave up 5 bases and J gave up 4 bases; unmatched junction bases: 10. Germline CDR1 and CDR2: LGHNT and FRNRAP. The CDR3 reads CASGARTGAGADTQYF. CDR3 DNA: TGTGCTAGTGGTGCCCGGACAGGGGCTGGTGCAGATACGCAGTATTTT. Full variable domain (missing parts from reference TRBV12-5 and TRBJ2-3): DARVTQTPRHKVTEMGQEVTMRCQPILGHNTVFWYRQTMMQGLELLAYFRNRAPLDDSGMPKDRFSAEMPDATLATLKIQPSEPRDSAVYFCASGARTGAGADTQYFGPGTRLTVL.

The CDR3 loop is CASSHSSGAYEQYF. CDR3 bases: TGTGCCAGCAGCCATTCTAGCGGAGCTTACGAGCAGTACTTC. The chain couples TRBV3-1 (or the pseudogene TRBV3-2) to TRBJ2-7; 7 bases match TRBD2. This CDR3 region has 14 residues. The J segment lost 4 bases and the V segment lost 3 bases, leaving 6 bases of the junction unmatched. Looked up from germline, CDR1 is LGHDT and CDR2 is YNNKEL (reference sequence).

The rearrangement uses TRBV6-5 and TRBJ2-5, with 9 positions matching TRBD1. This CDR3 is 15 amino acids long. V shed 6 bases and J 7 bases; nucleotides not matched to a gene: 12. CDR1 and CDR2 from the germline V gene are MNHEY and SVGAGI. As DNA, the CDR3 is TGTGCCAGCAGCTCCGCCGGGACAGGGTTTTGGACCCAGTACTTC. Translating gives CASSSAGTGFWTQYF.

About this clone itself: This same CDR3 is encoded by further DNA sequences in the sample. DNA of the CDR3: TGTGCCAGCAGTGCAGGGGGTAACTATGGCTACACCTTC. Amino acids: CASSAGGNYGYTF. This chain links TRBV2 with TRBJ1-2; 7 bases are shared with TRBD1. J gave up 1 base and V 4 bases, and 0 bases lay outside the gene matches. The CDR3 loop spans 13 amino acids. The germline V gene has CDR1 SNHLY and CDR2 FYNNEI. Combining the CDR3 with reference TRBV2 and TRBJ1-2 gives the whole variable domain EPEVTQTPSHQVTQMGQEVILRCVPISNHLYFYWYRQILGQKVEFLVSFYNNEISEKSEIFDDQFSVERPDGSNFTLKIRSTKLEDSAMYFCASSAGGNYGYTFGSGTRLTVV.

The chain joins TRBV20-1 to TRBJ2-5; weak D call: TRBD2 (5 bases). The V end was cut by 3 bases, the J end by 10 bases, with 21 bases between. CDR1 and CDR2 (germline): DFQATT, SNEGSKA (reference sequence). The CDR3 has 14 residues. CDR3 DNA: TGCAGTGCTAGTCCCAGCCCGCGAGGTGAGGGCCAGTACTTC. Its protein product is CSASPSPRGEGQYF.